The entry that follows covers one T cell receptor beta chain sequence. There are a few counts of this clone. This clone's antigen is unknown. The sample holds no much larger clone one base away, and base qualities are not on file. The sample belongs to a study of blood T cell repertoires in COVID-19 (dated by TCRdb to 2020 to 2022). Regarding the research as a whole: Samples from collaborators originated in the United States, Italy and Spain and spanned both the acute and convalescent phases of COVID-19. The repertoires were released in a freely available public database intended as a resource for research on the immune response to SARS-CoV-2. HLA class I and class II types, where available, came from metadata supplied by the sample provider rather than from assay-based typing. The prospective study material was composed of cDNA or gDNA derived from T cells, B-cell-depleted T cells, or PBMCs. The sample metadata nearly always contained a de-identified subject ID, COVID-19 status, age in years and sex. Deeply sampled blood TCRbeta repertoires from subjects exposed to, actively infected with, or recovered from COVID-19 were included in the dataset. The samples were drawn from two sources: the first 160 participants of the ongoing ImmuneRACE study, and 1,254 subjects contributed by 6 global collaborators.

Here is what the overall study found, with its caveats: The amount of clinical and demographic metadata varied by source and participant and was provided uncurated.

Collaborating institutions collected whole blood in K2EDTA tubes following their own protocols. For TCRbeta analysis, collaborator samples were shipped as frozen whole blood, as isolated PBMCs, or as DNA extracted from either sample type. The immunoSEQ Assay, a bias-controlled multiplex PCR, was used to amplify TCRbeta CDR3 regions from genomic DNA. Per the authors' processing: The number of nucleated cells in each sample was estimated by amplification of reference gene primers within the assay. Sequence reads were collapsed and filtered to measure the absolute abundance of every unique TCRbeta CDR3 rearrangement. Productive Simpson clonality was computed per sample as the square root of Simpson's diversity index over productive rearrangements. Imported from immuneACCESS, the table was reduced by TCRdb to in-frame sequences with V and J called. These copies leave out some clones; in studies compared against another copy, an unresolved V gene accounts for under half, and the cause of the remainder is not known. V and J calls and clone size are copied from that table; D and trimming were computed from the DNA. In all, the sample holds fewer than 350,000 clones, and roughly 79% of those were seen once. The ten largest account for 2.5% to 3% of the sample.

CDR1 is given as SQVTM and CDR2 as ANQGSEA, both from the germline V gene. Cut back by 6 bases and 8 bases, the V and J ends lie 19 bases apart. From cysteine to phenylalanine, the CDR3 is 13 amino acids long. Only CDR3 DNA remains: 39 bases, in frame from the first base. Sequenced sample: peripheral blood. The sequence derives from a woman in her sixties with active or convalescent COVID-19. The chain was built from TRBV29-1 and TRBJ1-2; matching of 6 bases hints at TRBD1 as the D gene. The DNA sequence follows: TGCAGCGTCTCACAGGGCGGTCCGCGCGGCTACACCTTC. Its protein is CSVSQGGPRGYTF.